Detailed here is one TCR beta chain. Each sample gave at least 6.5 million isolated PBMCs. Germline V gives CDR1 SGHAT, CDR2 FQNNGV. V lost 10 bases to trimming and J lost 7 bases; unmatched junction nucleotides: 7. This CDR3 is built from 13 residues. This specimen comes from a study of blood T cells in healthy people across ages. With a J-beta primer mix and a sample-barcoded 5' primer, a second PCR ran about 7 to 12 cycles. TCRdb itself ran the 5' RACE reads through MiXCR, one entry per CDR3 protein. Seen here are about 1.1 million distinct CDR3 sequences, 35% to 40% observed once, and the top ten hold 10% to 15%.

Sample: blood. The sequence derives from a man aged 18 to 30 in good health. The V call is TRBV11-2, the J call TRBJ1-6, with 7 positions matching TRBD1. The CDR3, as DNA: TGTGCCACCAGGGACAGAGAGAATTCACCCCTCCACTTT. Its translation: CATRDRENSPLHF.